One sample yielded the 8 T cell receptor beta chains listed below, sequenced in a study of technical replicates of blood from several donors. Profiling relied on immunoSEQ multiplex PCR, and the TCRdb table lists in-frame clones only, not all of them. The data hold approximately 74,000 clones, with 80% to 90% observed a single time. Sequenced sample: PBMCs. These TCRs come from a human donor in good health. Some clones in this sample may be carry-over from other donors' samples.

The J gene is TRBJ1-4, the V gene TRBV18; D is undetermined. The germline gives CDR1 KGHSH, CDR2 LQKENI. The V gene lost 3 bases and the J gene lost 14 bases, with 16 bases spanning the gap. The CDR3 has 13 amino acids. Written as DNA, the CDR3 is TGTGCCAGCTCACCCGGGGAGACCATATCGCTGTTTTTT. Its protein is CASSPGETISLFF.

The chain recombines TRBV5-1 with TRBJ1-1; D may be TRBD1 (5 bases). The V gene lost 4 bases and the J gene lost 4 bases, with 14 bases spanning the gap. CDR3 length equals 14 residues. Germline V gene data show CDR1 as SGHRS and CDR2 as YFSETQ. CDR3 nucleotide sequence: TGCGCCAGCAGCACGCAGGGTGCTGGCACTGAAGCTTTCTTT. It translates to CASSTQGAGTEAFF. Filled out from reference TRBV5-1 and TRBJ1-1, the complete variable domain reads KAGVTQTPRYLIKTRGQQVTLSCSPISGHRSVSWYQQTPGQGLQFLFEYFSETQRNKGNFPGRFSGRQFSNSRSEMNVSTLELGDSALYLCASSTQGAGTEAFFGQGTRLTVV.

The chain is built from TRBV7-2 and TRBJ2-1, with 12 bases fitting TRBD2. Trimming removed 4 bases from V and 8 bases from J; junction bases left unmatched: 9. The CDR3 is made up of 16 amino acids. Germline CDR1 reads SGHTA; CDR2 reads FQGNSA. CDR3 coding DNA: TGTGCCAGCAGCTCGCGGACTAGCGGGGACCGGTATGAGCAGTTCTTC. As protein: CASSSRTSGDRYEQFF.

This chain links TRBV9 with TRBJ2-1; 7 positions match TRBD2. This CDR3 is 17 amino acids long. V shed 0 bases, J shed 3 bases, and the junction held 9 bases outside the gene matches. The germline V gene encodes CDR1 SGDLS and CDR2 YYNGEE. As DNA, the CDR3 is TGTGCCAGCAGCGTAGGGGGGACTAATTCGGGCTACAATGAGCAGTTCTTC. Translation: CASSVGGTNSGYNEQFF. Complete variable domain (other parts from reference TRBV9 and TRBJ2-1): DSGVTQTPKHLITATGQRVTLRCSPRSGDLSVYWYQQSLDQGLQFLIQYYNGEERAKGNILERFSAQQFPDLHSELNLSSLELGDSALYFCASSVGGTNSGYNEQFFGPGTRLTVL.

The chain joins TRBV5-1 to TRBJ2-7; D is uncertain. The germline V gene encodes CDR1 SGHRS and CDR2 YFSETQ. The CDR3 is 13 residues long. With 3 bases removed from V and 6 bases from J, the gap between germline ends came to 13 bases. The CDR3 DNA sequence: TGCGCCAGCAGCTCTAATACGAGAGCCGAGCAGTACTTC. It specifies CASSSNTRAEQYF.

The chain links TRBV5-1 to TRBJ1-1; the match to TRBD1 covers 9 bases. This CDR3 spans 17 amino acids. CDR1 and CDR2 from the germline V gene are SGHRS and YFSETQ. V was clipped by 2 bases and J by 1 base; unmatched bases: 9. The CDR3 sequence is CASSLGTGRLANTEAFF. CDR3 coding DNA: TGCGCCAGCAGCTTAGGGACAGGGCGATTGGCGAACACTGAAGCTTTCTTT.

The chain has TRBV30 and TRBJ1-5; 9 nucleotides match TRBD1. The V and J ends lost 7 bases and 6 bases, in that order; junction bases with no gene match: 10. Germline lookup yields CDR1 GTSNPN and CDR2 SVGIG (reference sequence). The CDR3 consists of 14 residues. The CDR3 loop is CASHTGGASQPQHF. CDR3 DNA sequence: TGTGCCTCTCATACAGGGGGCGCGTCTCAGCCCCAGCATTTT.

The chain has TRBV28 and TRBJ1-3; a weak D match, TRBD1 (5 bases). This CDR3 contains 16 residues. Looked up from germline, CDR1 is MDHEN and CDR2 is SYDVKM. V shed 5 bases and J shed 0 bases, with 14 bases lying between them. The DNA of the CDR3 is TGTGCCAGCAGTAACGGACAAACCTACTCTGGAAACACCATATATTTT. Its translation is CASSNGQTYSGNTIYF.